Included here is one T cell receptor beta chain sequence, with context. V lost 4 bases and J 6 bases, leaving 17 bases between the germline ends. The germline gives CDR1 SGHRS, CDR2 YFSETQ. This CDR3 is 15 amino acids long. The sample belongs to a study of OX40 agonist ivuxolimab in advanced cancers. The repertoire was sequenced with immunoSEQ multiplex PCR; TCRdb's copy has only in-frame clones and lacks some. The data hold fewer than 120,000 clones, with around nine tenths observed a single time. This TCR was sampled from an adult with an advanced solid tumor such as melanoma, head and neck, liver or kidney cancer. The rearrangement joins TRBV5-1 to TRBJ2-1, with D unresolved. The starting material was CD4+ or CD8+ T cells sorted from blood, obtained in a trial of the OX40 agonist ivuxolimab. The CDR3: CASSMDLALGNEQFF. The CDR3 DNA sequence: TGCGCCAGCAGCATGGACCTCGCCCTGGGCAATGAGCAGTTCTTC.